This T cell receptor beta chain was recovered during a study of Ad26.COV2.S vaccination and SARS-CoV-2 variants. Treatment given: 15 to 20 received Ad26.COV2.S at low or high dose, single or two shots; about five received placebo; per-sample allocation not given. All samples were drawn on day 63, counting from the first vaccine or placebo injection. Data came from immunoSEQ multiplex PCR; TCRdb stores just in-frame clones and leaves some out. This table holds approximately 300,000 clones, 70% to 90% found once. This CDR3 is 13 amino acids long. Germline assignment: CDR1 ENHRY and CDR2 SYGVKD. The ends lost 8 bases at V and 6 bases at J; junction bases unmatched: 10.

The sequence was collected from a person between 18 and 65 years old who received the Ad26.COV2.S COVID-19 vaccine or a placebo. This specimen consisted of peripheral blood, obtained in a trial of Ad26.COV2.S vaccine versus placebo. The rearrangement joins TRBV10-3 to TRBJ2-7; 7 bases are a match to TRBD1. The CDR3 DNA reads TGTGCCATCTCGCCAGGGGGAGTTAGCGAGCAGTACTTC. Protein sequence: CAISPGGVSEQYF.